One sample yielded the 32 T cell receptor beta chains listed below, sequenced in a study of Graves' ophthalmopathy and Graves' hyperthyroidism. Amplification of TCR beta CDR3 regions used RNA transcripts. Investigators did first-round RT-PCR with HTBI primers, then second-round multiplex PCR. TCRdb reprocessed the multiplex PCR reads with MiXCR, giving one entry per CDR3 protein. The data hold about 480,000 distinct CDR3 sequences, with around 15% observed a single time. The sequenced material came from blood. The origin of the receptors is a woman in her twenties or thirties with Graves' ophthalmopathy.

This clonotype appeared many times. The V and J genes are TRBV20-1 and TRBJ2-4; tentatively, D is TRBD2 (6 bases). The germline V and J ends were trimmed by 2 bases and 8 bases, with 13 bases remaining between them. Germline loops: CDR1 DFQATT, CDR2 SNEGSKA (reference sequence). The CDR3 sequence is 13 residues long. The CDR3: CSARRGNIYIQYF. The CDR3 DNA sequence: TGCAGTGCTAGACGCGGGAATATCTACATTCAGTACTTC.

This clonotype was observed a handful of times. This chain connects TRBV30 to TRBJ1-6, with TRBD1 matching 10 bases. With 5 bases clipped from V and 7 bases from J, the junction kept 5 bases outside the gene matches. Per the germline V gene, CDR1 is GTSNPN and CDR2 is SVGIG (reference sequence). The CDR3 extends over 14 amino acids. The CDR3: CAWADRGGNSPLHF. CDR3 sequence (DNA): TGTGCCTGGGCGGACAGGGGGGGAAATTCACCCCTCCACTTT.

This clonotype has a count of ten or more. The chain's CDR3 is CSATLSGPSYEQYF. DNA for the CDR3: TGCAGTGCTACCTTGAGCGGGCCCTCCTACGAGCAGTACTTC. The chain employs TRBV20-1 and TRBJ2-7; TRBD2 is a possible D gene (6 bases). The V end lost 4 bases, the J end lost 0 bases, and 13 bases lay between the germline ends. The CDR3 is 14 amino acids. The germline V gene encodes CDR1 DFQATT and CDR2 SNEGSKA (reference sequence).

This clonotype was detected ten times or more. The chain is built from TRBV28 and TRBJ2-5; 7 nucleotides match TRBD2. The V and J ends lost 6 bases and 7 bases, in that order; junction bases with no gene match: 17. Germline values: CDR1 MDHEN, CDR2 SYDVKM. CDR3 length: 16 amino acids. CDR3 sequence reads: CASRKRGASIGGTQYF. The CDR3 region has the DNA TGTGCCAGCAGGAAGCGGGGCGCCAGTATCGGGGGGACCCAGTACTTC.

This clonotype was seen a handful of times. The chain links TRBV27 to TRBJ2-2; possibly TRBD2 for D (6 bases). Germline V CDR1 and CDR2: MNHEY, SMNVEV (reference sequence). The CDR3 length is 16 residues. Trimming pared 2 bases from V and 7 bases from J, leaving 17 bases between. The CDR3 reads CASSLKGGAGSGELFF. In DNA, the CDR3 is TGTGCCAGCAGTTTAAAAGGCGGGGCGGGTAGCGGGGAGCTGTTTTTT.

This clonotype was detected many times. A junction end diverges from the germline sequence, so it may reflect a read error. The chain recombines TRBV7-8 with TRBJ1-2; TRBD1 aligns across 7 bases. The CDR3 runs 15 residues. Germline-derived CDR1 and CDR2 are SGHVS and FQNEAQ. The CDR3 sequence is CASTLLRTGLVGYTF. CDR3 bases: TGTGCCAGCACCTTACTCCGGACAGGCCTTGTTGGCTACACCTTC.

This clonotype was counted ten times or more. V and J are TRBV28 and TRBJ2-7; D ambiguous. Per the germline V gene, CDR1 is MDHEN and CDR2 is SYDVKM. This CDR3 spans 14 amino acids. Deletions cut 4 bases from V and 3 bases from J, with 13 bases between. CDR3 in DNA: TGTGCCAGCAGTTCAATCTCAGGAGACTACGAGCAGTACTTC. Translated, it gives CASSSISGDYEQYF.

This clonotype has at least ten counts. This chain uses TRBV6-2 or TRBV6-3 with TRBJ1-2, with 7 bases matching TRBD1. The CDR3 is made up of 12 amino acids. The V gene end was trimmed by 7 bases and the J gene end by 8 bases; junction bases not matched to a gene: 7. The germline gives CDR1 MNHEY, CDR2 SVGEGT. CDR3 DNA sequence: TGTGCCAGCACTCAGGGGGGCCGCGGCTACACCTTC. Translating gives CASTQGGRGYTF.

This clonotype was recorded many times. The chain employs TRBV6-1 and TRBJ1-2, with D uncertain. The V gene lost 4 bases and the J gene lost 2 bases, with 8 bases spanning the gap. Germline V lookup: CDR1 MNHNS, CDR2 SASEGT. This CDR3 contains 13 residues. The CDR3 spells CASSVDGNYGYTF. CDR3 nucleotides: TGTGCCAGCAGTGTGGACGGAAACTATGGCTACACCTTC.

The V gene is TRBV28, the J gene TRBJ2-5; 7 positions agree with TRBD1. The CDR3 totals 15 residues. V lost 2 bases to trimming and J lost 3 bases; unmatched junction nucleotides: 6. The V gene's germline CDR1 is MDHEN and CDR2 SYDVKM. This CDR3 reads CASSLTGTEEETQYF. CDR3 coding DNA: TGTGCCAGCAGTTTAACCGGGACAGAAGAAGAGACCCAGTACTTC.

This clonotype was counted ten times or more. The chain has TRBV6-5 and TRBJ2-2; no clear D gene. The CDR3 contains 14 residues. V gave up 3 bases and J gave up 10 bases, with 15 bases separating them. The germline V gene has CDR1 MNHEY and CDR2 SVGAGI. The CDR3 region has the DNA TGTGCCAGCAGTTATAGGGCGTTCCTCTTGGAGCTGTTTTTT. This codes for CASSYRAFLLELFF.

Ten or more counts support this clonotype. The chain couples TRBV6-5 to TRBJ1-2, with 10 bases identical to TRBD1. The CDR3 has 15 amino acids. Germline assignment: CDR1 MNHEY and CDR2 SVGAGI. V was pared by 6 bases and J by 7 bases, with 11 bases of the junction left unmatched. CDR3 DNA sequence: TGTGCCAGCAGCCACCCCCCGGGACAGGGGTCTGGCTACACCTTC. Its protein product is CASSHPPGQGSGYTF.

The chain carries TRBV18 and TRBJ2-5; D not certain. There are 13 residues in the CDR3. Germline CDR1 reads KGHSH; CDR2 reads LQKENI. The germline V and J ends were trimmed by 6 bases and 3 bases, with 11 bases remaining between them. The CDR3 DNA reads TGTGCCAGCTCGCCAGACATAAAAGAGACCCAGTACTTC. Residues: CASSPDIKETQYF.

Ten or more counts support this clonotype. The chain employs TRBV20-1 and TRBJ2-7; D is perhaps TRBD2 (5 bases). The CDR3 is 14 amino acids. The germline V gene encodes CDR1 DFQATT and CDR2 SNEGSKA (reference sequence). V shed 6 bases and J shed 2 bases, with 17 bases lying between them. CDR3 residues: CSAHTRAATYEQYF. CDR3 DNA: TGCAGTGCGCATACCCGAGCGGCTACCTACGAGCAGTACTTC.

CDR3 in amino acids: CSARDSRTSNQPQHF. DNA for the CDR3: TGCAGTGCTAGAGATTCACGGACAAGCAATCAGCCCCAGCATTTT. The chain uses TRBV20-1 and TRBJ1-5; perhaps TRBD1 as D (5 bases). Trimming removed 0 bases at V and 1 base at J, with 10 bases between. There are 15 residues in the CDR3. Germline CDR1 DFQATT, CDR2 SNEGSKA (reference sequence).

The rearrangement links TRBV3-1 to TRBJ2-7, with TRBD1 as a possible D gene (7 bases). The germline V gene has CDR1 LGHDT and CDR2 YNNKEL (reference sequence). Trimming pared 9 bases from V and 1 base from J, leaving 19 bases between. This CDR3 comprises 15 residues. The CDR3 sequence: CASREKTGTSYEQYF. CDR3 coding DNA: TGTGCCAGTCGGGAGAAGACAGGGACATCCTACGAGCAGTACTTC.

In this sample, this clonotype turned up many times. The V gene is TRBV3-1, the J gene TRBJ1-2, with 11 bases identical to TRBD1. Germline V lookup: CDR1 LGHDT, CDR2 YNNKEL (reference sequence). V lost 3 bases, J lost 6 bases, and 3 bases stayed unmatched. CDR3 size: 14 residues. DNA of the CDR3: TGTGCCAGCAGCCACGGGACAGGGGGTCATGGCTACACCTTC. As protein: CASSHGTGGHGYTF.

This clonotype was recorded a few times. V and J are TRBV19 and TRBJ2-7; TRBD1 agrees at 7 bases. V shed 2 bases, J shed 5 bases, and the junction held 3 bases outside the gene matches. Germline CDR1 reads LNHDA; CDR2 reads SQIVND (reference sequence). This CDR3 contains 13 residues. The CDR3 region has the DNA TGTGCCAGTAGTATAAGACAGGGTGACGAGCAGTACTTC. Protein sequence: CASSIRQGDEQYF.

In regard to this clonotype: With a much larger clone just one base away, this may be a read error. V is TRBV30 and J is TRBJ2-5, with a tentative D call TRBD2 (5 bases). Germline CDR1 and CDR2: GTSNPN and SVGIG (reference sequence). Trimming removed 3 bases at V and 4 bases at J, with 9 bases between. The CDR3 contains 12 residues. The CDR3 DNA sequence: TGTGCCTGGAGCGGGGTCGGAGAGACCCAGTACTTC. It translates to CAWSGVGETQYF.

This sequence joins TRBV5-1 and TRBJ2-7; D is perhaps TRBD1 or TRBD2 (5 bases each). CDR1 is SGHRS and CDR2 is YFSETQ in the germline V gene. The CDR3 is made up of 13 amino acids. V lost 0 bases and J 10 bases, leaving 14 bases between the germline ends. DNA of the CDR3: TGCGCCAGCAGCTTGGTCAGTATGGGGGATCAGTACTTC. Amino acid sequence: CASSLVSMGDQYF.

This clonotype was seen ten or more times. The V call is TRBV20-1, the J call TRBJ2-7; 13 bases agree with TRBD2. The CDR3 is 13 residues long. The V gene end was trimmed by 6 bases and the J gene end by 7 bases; junction bases not matched to a gene: 6. The germline V gene has CDR1 DFQATT and CDR2 SNEGSKA (reference sequence). This CDR3 is CSASGLAGVEQYF. CDR3 DNA sequence: TGCAGTGCCTCAGGACTAGCGGGAGTTGAGCAGTACTTC.

The chain employs TRBV19 and TRBJ1-2; 7 bases align to TRBD1. The CDR3 covers 13 residues. J was trimmed by 5 bases and V by 9 bases; bases with no gene match: 9. The germline gives CDR1 LNHDA, CDR2 SQIVND (reference sequence). In DNA, the CDR3 is TGTGCCAGCCGCGGGGGACAGTCGTATGGCTACACCTTC. Protein product: CASRGGQSYGYTF.

This clonotype was detected ten times or more. The V and J genes are TRBV12-3 or TRBV12-4 and TRBJ2-6; D unresolved. The ends were cut back, 2 bases at V and 0 bases at J, with 5 bases in the middle. This CDR3 comprises 15 residues. Here the CDR3 DNA reads TGTGCCAGCAGTTTATACGGCTCTGGGGCCAACGTCCTGACTTTC. It specifies CASSLYGSGANVLTF.

This clonotype appeared many times. The chain combines TRBV6-5 with TRBJ1-1; a possible D gene is TRBD1 (5 bases). The CDR3 spans 15 residues. From germline, CDR1 is MNHEY and CDR2 SVGAGI. V gave up 2 bases and J gave up 0 bases, with 10 bases separating them. Written as DNA, the CDR3 is TGTGCCAGCAGTTACGGGGCAGGCATGAACACTGAAGCTTTCTTT. It yields the protein CASSYGAGMNTEAFF.

This clonotype was recorded at least ten times. The chain couples TRBV28 to TRBJ1-5; D unclear. The V gene's germline CDR1 is MDHEN and CDR2 SYDVKM. The CDR3 covers 13 residues. The V end was cut by 4 bases, the J end by 5 bases, with 9 bases between. CDR3 sequence reads: CASSSPADQPQHF. DNA of the CDR3: TGTGCCAGCAGTTCGCCTGCGGATCAGCCCCAGCATTTT.

This clonotype was observed at least ten times. The chain joins TRBV24-1 to TRBJ1-5, with D possibly matching TRBD1 (6 bases). Germline lookup yields CDR1 KGHDR and CDR2 SFDVKD. The CDR3 is made up of 14 amino acids. V gave up 7 bases and J gave up 2 bases, with 11 bases separating them. The CDR3 spells CATRGGGGNQPQHF. DNA of the CDR3: TGTGCCACCAGGGGAGGGGGAGGCAATCAGCCCCAGCATTTT.

At least ten counts were recorded for this clonotype. The chain has TRBV30 and TRBJ1-1; no clear D. Germline CDR1 reads GTSNPN; CDR2 reads SVGIG (reference sequence). The V gene lost 1 base and the J gene lost 6 bases, with 9 bases spanning the gap. The CDR3 extends over 12 amino acids. In DNA, the CDR3 is TGTGCCTGGAGTGGCGGAGAGGCTGAAGCTTTCTTT. Amino acid sequence: CAWSGGEAEAFF.

This clonotype was seen a handful of times. CDR3 in amino acids: CASGLVLGQLIQGGTEAFF. In nucleotides, the CDR3 is TGTGCTAGTGGTTTGGTACTGGGTCAACTGATACAGGGAGGCACTGAAGCTTTCTTT. J is TRBJ1-1 and V is TRBV12-5; the D gene is possibly TRBD1 (6 bases). Germline V gives CDR1 LGHNT, CDR2 FRNRAP. The length of the CDR3 is 19 residues. Trimming shortened V by 0 bases and J by 4 bases, and 24 bases separated the two germline ends.

This clonotype was counted ten times or more. The chain links TRBV10-3 to TRBJ1-2, with 8 bases identical to TRBD1. This CDR3 is built from 14 residues. Per the germline V gene, CDR1 is ENHRY and CDR2 is SYGVKD. V shed 7 bases and J 5 bases; nucleotides not matched to a gene: 9. The DNA for the CDR3 is TGTGCCATCATTCCGGACAGGGACCCTTATGGCTACACCTTC. This gives the protein CAIIPDRDPYGYTF.

This clonotype was observed at least ten times. The chain links TRBV30 to TRBJ1-1; D may be TRBD1 (5 bases). The CDR3 sequence is 13 residues long. Per the germline V gene, CDR1 is GTSNPN and CDR2 is SVGIG (reference sequence). Trimming left V 4 bases short and J 2 bases short, with 11 bases between. CDR3 amino acids: CAWNRQRNTEAFF. CDR3 sequence (DNA): TGTGCCTGGAACAGACAGAGAAACACTGAAGCTTTCTTT.

This clonotype has a count of ten or more. The V call is TRBV11-1, the J call TRBJ2-2; a possible D gene is TRBD2 (7 bases). The length of the CDR3 is 17 residues. Trimming took 3 bases from V and 0 from J, leaving 14 bases between them. In germline, CDR1 is SGHAT, CDR2 FQDESV (reference sequence). This CDR3 reads CASSFRGARANTGELFF. The CDR3 coding sequence is TGTGCCAGCAGCTTCCGGGGGGCAAGAGCGAACACCGGGGAGCTGTTTTTT.

A note on this clonotype: The junction departs from germline at one end; a sequencing error may be responsible. The rearrangement uses TRBV5-5 and TRBJ2-7; 11 bases are shared with TRBD1. Germline V lookup: CDR1 SGHKS, CDR2 YYEKEE (reference sequence). The CDR3 has 15 residues. This CDR3 is CASSLGDRGFYELYF. The CDR3 DNA reads as TGTGCCAGCAGCTTGGGGGACAGGGGGTTCTACGAGCTGTACTTC. The full variable domain, in which reference TRBV5-5 and TRBJ2-7 provide the parts outside the CDR3, is DAGVTQSPTHLIKTRGQQVTLRCSPISGHKSVSWYQQVLGQGPQFIFQYYEKEERGRGNFPDRFSARQFPNYSSELNVNALLLGDSALYLCASSLGDRGFYELYFGPGTRLTVT.